Each of the 11 T cell receptor beta chains below was sequenced from the same sample in a study of T cells after yellow fever vaccination. TCRdb passed the 5' RACE reads through MiXCR, listing each CDR3 protein once. The data show about 340,000 distinct CDR3 sequences, roughly 8.7% seen once. Sequenced here: PBMCs, sampled on the day of the first yellow fever vaccination. Receptor source: a man aged 18 to 30 who received the YFV17D yellow fever vaccine.

This clonotype came up many times. The chain uses TRBV5-1 and TRBJ2-7; D call uncertain. CDR3 length: 13 residues. CDR1 is SGHRS, CDR2 YFSETQ, per germline. V was shortened by 3 bases and J by 3 bases, with 10 bases between the two germline ends. The CDR3 region is CASSSPRYYEQYV. The DNA of the CDR3 is TGCGCCAGCAGCTCCCCCAGGTACTACGAGCAGTACGTC.

The rearrangement links TRBV7-6 to TRBJ1-3, with D uncertain. CDR3 length equals 14 residues. Trimming left V 1 base short and J 3 bases short, with 7 bases between. Germline V gene lookup returns CDR1 SGHVS and CDR2 FNYEAQ. DNA for the CDR3: TGTGCCAGCAGCTTAGGGCAGATTGGAAACACCATATATTTT. Translating it yields CASSLGQIGNTIYF.

This clonotype was seen at least ten times. The chain uses TRBV5-1 and TRBJ1-2, with D tentatively TRBD1 (5 bases). The CDR3 has 13 residues. Trimming pared 0 bases from V and 6 bases from J, leaving 9 bases between. Germline-derived CDR1 and CDR2 are SGHRS and YFSETQ. CDR3: CASSLGQGDGYTF. DNA of the CDR3: TGCGCCAGCAGCTTGGGTCAGGGTGATGGCTACACCTTC.

This chain joins TRBV5-1 and TRBJ2-3, with 7 nucleotides matching TRBD1. The V and J ends lost 6 bases and 4 bases, in that order; junction bases with no gene match: 8. The V gene's germline CDR1 is SGHRS and CDR2 YFSETQ. The length of the CDR3 is 14 residues. The CDR3 DNA reads as TGCGCCAGCATTCCAGGTCAGGGGGCAGATACGCAGTATTTT. Protein: CASIPGQGADTQYF.

This clonotype turned up a few times. The chain uses TRBV5-1 and TRBJ2-1; D possibly corresponds to TRBD2 (5 bases). This CDR3 has 16 amino acids. CDR1 and CDR2 (germline): SGHRS, YFSETQ. Deletions cut 4 bases from V and 1 base from J, with 15 bases between. CDR3 residues: CASSPRRRGSYNEQFF. For the CDR3, the DNA is TGCGCCAGCAGCCCTCGGAGACGGGGTTCCTACAATGAGCAGTTCTTC. Complete variable domain (other parts from reference TRBV5-1 and TRBJ2-1): KAGVTQTPRYLIKTRGQQVTLSCSPISGHRSVSWYQQTPGQGLQFLFEYFSETQRNKGNFPGRFSGRQFSNSRSEMNVSTLELGDSALYLCASSPRRRGSYNEQFFGPGTRLTVL.

CDR3 in amino acids: CASSLDGGHEQFF. For the CDR3, the DNA is TGTGCCAGCAGCTTAGATGGGGGTCATGAGCAGTTCTTC. The chain employs TRBV11-2 and TRBJ2-1; D is possibly TRBD1 or TRBD2 (5 bases each). This CDR3 contains 13 residues. Germline V gene data show CDR1 as SGHAT and CDR2 as FQNNGV. Trimming took 0 bases from V and 8 from J, leaving 8 bases between them.

This clonotype was seen more than once but under ten times. The rearrangement links TRBV4-3 to TRBJ2-1; D is possibly TRBD1 or TRBD2 (6 bases each). The V end was cut by 2 bases, the J end by 5 bases, with 13 bases between. There are 15 residues in the CDR3. CDR1 is LGHNA, CDR2 YSLEER, per germline. CDR3 in amino acids: CASSQWGAGNNEQFF. The CDR3 DNA follows: TGCGCCAGCAGCCAATGGGGGGCCGGGAACAATGAGCAGTTCTTC.

The rearrangement uses TRBV20-1 and TRBJ2-2; weak D call: TRBD2 (6 bases). CDR3 length: 13 amino acids. With 6 bases removed from V and 4 bases from J, the gap between germline ends came to 12 bases. Per germline, CDR1 DFQATT and CDR2 SNEGSKA (reference sequence). The CDR3 spells CSAVGGFTGELFF. The DNA of the CDR3 is TGCAGTGCCGTAGGAGGGTTCACCGGGGAGCTGTTTTTT.

This clonotype occurred many times. The rearrangement joins TRBV5-1 to TRBJ2-7; D unclear. CDR1 SGHRS and CDR2 YFSETQ come from the germline V gene. The CDR3 extends over 15 amino acids. V lost 4 bases to trimming and J lost 0 bases, with 14 bases between them. The CDR3 loop reads CASSQRTDSSYEQYF. CDR3 DNA sequence: TGCGCCAGCAGCCAAAGGACCGACTCCTCCTACGAGCAGTACTTC.

A few counts support this clonotype. The genes are TRBV7-2 and TRBJ2-7; a weak D match, TRBD1 (6 bases). The CDR3 is 13 amino acids. Germline loops: CDR1 SGHTA, CDR2 FQGNSA. Trimming cost V 5 bases and J 4 bases, with 12 bases left between them. The chain's CDR3 is CASSRGQAYEQYF. DNA of the CDR3: TGTGCCAGCAGCCGGGGACAAGCTTACGAGCAGTACTTC.

This clonotype was found a few times. The chain uses TRBV7-2 and TRBJ1-6; 7 positions agree with TRBD1. Germline lookup yields CDR1 SGHTA and CDR2 FQGNSA. The CDR3 contains 13 residues. The ends lost 6 bases at V and 12 bases at J; junction bases unmatched: 8. The CDR3 DNA reads as TGTGCCAGCAGAGACAGGGCACTGGGACCCCTCCACTTT. Amino acid sequence: CASRDRALGPLHF.